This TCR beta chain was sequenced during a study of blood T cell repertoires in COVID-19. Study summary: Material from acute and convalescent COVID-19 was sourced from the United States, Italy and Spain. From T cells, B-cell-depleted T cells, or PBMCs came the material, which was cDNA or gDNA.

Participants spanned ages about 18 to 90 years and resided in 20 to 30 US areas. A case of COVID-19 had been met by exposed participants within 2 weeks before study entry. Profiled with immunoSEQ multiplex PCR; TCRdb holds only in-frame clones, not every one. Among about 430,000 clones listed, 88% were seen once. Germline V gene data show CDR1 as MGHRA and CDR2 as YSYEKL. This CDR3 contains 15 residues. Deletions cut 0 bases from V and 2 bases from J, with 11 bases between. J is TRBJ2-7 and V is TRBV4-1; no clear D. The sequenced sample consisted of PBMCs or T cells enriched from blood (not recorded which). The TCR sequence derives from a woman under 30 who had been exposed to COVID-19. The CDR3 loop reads CASSQDRVGAYEQYF. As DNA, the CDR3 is TGCGCCAGCAGCCAAGATAGAGTCGGAGCCTACGAGCAGTACTTC.